Listed below are T cell receptor beta chains from one sample, sequenced in a study of immune evolution from preneoplasia to lung adenocarcinoma. Assay used: immunoSEQ multiplex PCR; TCRdb lists only in-frame clones, some missing. The sample records tens of thousands of clones, about 74% being singletons. The sequenced sample was FFPE invasive lung adenocarcinoma tissue. Source of these receptors: a person between 60 and 69 years old with lung adenocarcinoma. Both conserved end residues are part of each CDR3. A D gene is named only where the DNA matches it firmly. Clone size is given for some rows only: seen once, a few or many times, or a class if the clone is expanded.

d_gene,abundance,v_gene,j_gene,CDR3nt,CDR3aa
TRBD2,.,TRBV28,TRBJ2-5,TGTGCCAGCAGTTCTAGCGGGAGGGGCCAAGAGACCCAGTACTTC,CASSSSGRGQETQYF
.,.,TRBV27,TRBJ2-7,TGTGCCAGCAGTTTATCGGGTCTACAGGGTAGGGGGAGGGCATACGAGCAGTACTTC,CASSLSGLQGRGRAYEQYF
TRBD2,once,TRBV25-1,TRBJ2-7,TGTGCCAGCAGTGAAGGGTCTAGCGGAAACAACGAGCAGTACTTC,CASSEGSSGNNEQYF
.,once,TRBV15,TRBJ2-3,TGTGCCACCAGCAGATCCGGGCTTCGAAATTCCACAGATACGCAGTATTTT,CATSRSGLRNSTDTQYF
TRBD2,.,TRBV6-5,TRBJ2-3,TGTGCCAGCAGTCCCGGGACTAGCGGGATGGGTACGCAGTATTTT,CASSPGTSGMGTQYF
.,.,TRBV6-6,TRBJ1-2,TGTGCCACCTCCCCGATCGGCTATGGCTACACCTTC,CATSPIGYGYTF
.,once,TRBV6-4,TRBJ2-2,TGTGCCAGCAGTGTGGCGAACACCGGGGAGCTGTTTTTT,CASSVANTGELFF
TRBD2,.,TRBV7-8,TRBJ2-7,TGTGCCAGCAGCTCGCGGACTAGCGGGCCTCTTAGCTCCTACGAGCAGTACTTC,CASSSRTSGPLSSYEQYF
.,.,TRBV5-1,TRBJ2-5,TGCGCCAGCAGCTCCCCAGGCCAAGAGACCCAGTACTTC,CASSSPGQETQYF
TRBD2,once,TRBV7-9,TRBJ2-3,TGTGCCAGCAGCTTAGGGACTAGCGGGAGGGCCGTAGATACGCAGTATTTT,CASSLGTSGRAVDTQYF
TRBD1,.,TRBV7-9,TRBJ1-1,TGTGCCAGCAGCTTAGGTGGACAGGGGAACACTGAAGCTTTCTTT,CASSLGGQGNTEAFF
.,few,TRBV28,TRBJ2-2,TGTGCCAGCAGTAGATACGGGGAGCTGTTTTTT,CASSRYGELFF
.,.,TRBV7-2,TRBJ1-4,TGTGCCAGCAGCTTTAGTTCGGGGGCCCGGGGTGAAAAACTGTTTTTT,CASSFSSGARGEKLFF
.,.,TRBV23-1,TRBJ2-7,TGCGCCAGCAGTCATATAAGTTTCCATAACTCCTACGAGCAGTACTTC,CASSHISFHNSYEQYF
.,.,TRBV11-2,TRBJ2-1,TGTGCCAGCAGCCAAGGGGGAAGGGCCTACAATGAGCAGTTCTTC,CASSQGGRAYNEQFF
TRBD1,.,TRBV2,TRBJ2-7,TGTGCCAGCAGGACAGGGGCCTTGGGGTACGAGCAGTACTTC,CASRTGALGYEQYF
.,.,TRBV18,TRBJ1-4,TGTGCCAGCTCACCTAGAGGGGCAGGATACGAAAAACTGTTTTTT,CASSPRGAGYEKLFF
TRBD2,.,TRBV5-4,TRBJ2-1,TGTGCCAGCAGCCGCGCTAGCGGGACTACCTACAATGAGCAGTTCTTC,CASSRASGTTYNEQFF
.,.,TRBV5-1,TRBJ2-7,TGCGCCAGCGGGGAGGGGACACCGGAAGGCGAGCAGTACTTC,CASGEGTPEGEQYF
.,few,TRBV10-3,TRBJ1-2,TGTGCCATCAGTGGGAGACAGTTCGAGGGCTACACCTTC,CAISGRQFEGYTF
.,.,TRBV5-1,TRBJ2-3,TGCGCCAGCAGCTTGAGGGAAGCAGATACGCAGTATTTT,CASSLREADTQYF
TRBD2,few,TRBV5-5,TRBJ2-7,TGTGCCAGCAGCTTGACTAGCGGGAGCTACGAGCAGTACTTC,CASSLTSGSYEQYF
TRBD1,.,TRBV9,TRBJ1-4,TGTGCCAGTACTGGACAGGGTAGTGAAAAACTGTTTTTT,CASTGQGSEKLFF
TRBD1,.,TRBV5-4,TRBJ1-5,TGTGCCAGCAGCCCAGACAGGGGACAGCCCCAGCATTTT,CASSPDRGQPQHF
.,.,TRBV29-1,TRBJ2-2,TGCAGCGTTGCCATGAACACCGGGGAGCTGTTTTTT,CSVAMNTGELFF
.,.,TRBV11-2,TRBJ2-7,TGTGCCAGCAGCCTCGAACGGCTCTCCTACGAGCAGTACTTC,CASSLERLSYEQYF
.,few,TRBV2,TRBJ2-7,TGTGCCAGCAGTGAGGGAGTAACCCCCGAGCAGTACTTC,CASSEGVTPEQYF
TRBD1,.,TRBV30,TRBJ2-1,TGTGCCTGGAGTGTTGGTCAGGGGGTCTATGAGCAGTTCTTC,CAWSVGQGVYEQFF
.,.,TRBV30,TRBJ1-2,TGTGCCTGGAGTGTACGTCAGGGAGTCTTAGTAAGCGGCTACACCTTC,CAWSVRQGVLVSGYTF
.,few,TRBV10-2,TRBJ2-3,TGCGCCAGCAGTCGGGATACGCAGTATTTT,CASSRDTQYF
.,few,TRBV15,TRBJ1-3,TGTGCCACCAGCAGAGATTATTCAGGGACAAACACCATATATTTT,CATSRDYSGTNTIYF
.,.,TRBV7-2,TRBJ2-1,TGTGCCAGCAGCTTAGTAAGGTGGAATGAGCAGTTCTTC,CASSLVRWNEQFF
.,.,TRBV6-6,TRBJ1-3,TGTGCCAGCAGAAACCAGCGGGACTCTGGAAACACCATATATTTT,CASRNQRDSGNTIYF
.,.,TRBV18,TRBJ2-7,TGTGCCAGCTCACCACCGGGCGGGGACGAGCAGTACTTC,CASSPPGGDEQYF
.,.,TRBV6-1,TRBJ1-1,TGTGCCAGCAGTGAAAGCCTAATGCGGGAAGCTTTCTTT,CASSESLMREAFF
TRBD1,.,TRBV5-1,TRBJ2-1,TGCGCCAGCAGCTTGGTAATGGGACAGGGGAACAATGAGCAGTTCTTC,CASSLVMGQGNNEQFF